This passage covers 6 T cell receptor beta chains from one sample sequenced in a study of esophageal squamous cell carcinoma under preoperative chemotherapy (dated by TCRdb to 2017 to 2018). In light of the paper, this sample's time point label describes: before preoperative PTX-NDP chemotherapy. Library method: PCR. The instrument given in TCRdb is HiSeq X Ten. The public reads were reprocessed in TCRdb via fastp at Q25 and MiXCR, keeping in-frame beta chains. Records with the same CDR3 protein are collapsed into one entry carrying the most frequent genes and DNA. This sample holds some 30,000 distinct CDR3 sequences; under 60% were observed only once. Approximately 12% of the sample is in the top ten clones. Sample collection was performed from a patient given preoperative chemotherapy. These receptors all stem from a human donor with esophageal squamous cell carcinoma. The donor label of this sample is uncertain.

V and J are TRBV12-3 or TRBV12-4 and TRBJ2-1; 7 bases match TRBD2. This CDR3 spans 15 amino acids. The trim removed 3 bases at V and 6 bases at J, leaving 8 bases unmatched. CDR3 nucleotide sequence: TGTGCCAGCAGTTTTTTCGCGGGAGTAGGCAATGAGCAGTTCTTC. Protein sequence: CASSFFAGVGNEQFF.

Comments on this clonotype: One end of the junction is discordant with germline, which a read error may explain. The chain recombines TRBV7-9 with TRBJ2-4, with 7 bases aligning to TRBD2. Germline lookup yields CDR1 SEHNR and CDR2 FQNEAQ (reference sequence). This CDR3 has 15 residues. CDR3 loop: CASSPGGGGQNTQYF. The CDR3 region has the DNA TGTGCCAGCAGCCCTGGGGGGGGTGGCCAAAACACTCAGTACTTC.

In this sample, this clonotype turned up many times. The chain couples TRBV7-2 to TRBJ2-5; tentative D call: TRBD2 (6 bases). This CDR3 is 16 amino acids long. Germline CDR1 SGHTA, CDR2 FQGNSA. Trimming stripped 6 bases from V and 2 bases from J, with 19 bases between. The CDR3 DNA follows: TGTGCCAGCAGGCGGGTGGGCGGGGTGTTTCAAGAGACCCAGTACTTC. Translation: CASRRVGGVFQETQYF.

V is TRBV19 and J is TRBJ2-1, with D possibly being TRBD1 or TRBD2 (5 bases each). The germline V and J ends were trimmed by 5 bases and 4 bases, with 12 bases remaining between them. The CDR3 extends over 14 amino acids. Germline V CDR1 and CDR2: LNHDA, SQIVND (reference sequence). CDR3 coding DNA: TGTGCCAGTAGTCTCCGGGACGCTTACAATGAGCAGTTCTTC. Translating gives CASSLRDAYNEQFF.

Ten or more counts support this clonotype. The chain employs TRBV7-8 and TRBJ2-1; TRBD1 agrees at 9 bases. CDR1 SGHVS and CDR2 FQNEAQ come from the germline V gene. CDR3 length: 15 amino acids. V shed 1 base and J 13 bases; nucleotides not matched to a gene: 11. In nucleotides, the CDR3 is TGTGCCAGCAGCTTAGATCGGGGACAGGGCGAGACCCAGTTCTTC. Translating gives CASSLDRGQGETQFF.

In this sample, this clonotype turned up many times. The rearrangement links TRBV5-4 to TRBJ2-2; D might be TRBD2 (5 bases). The CDR3 sequence is 15 residues long. CDR1 and CDR2 from the germline V gene are SGHNT and YYREEE (reference sequence). The V and J ends lost 2 bases and 0 bases respectively, with 8 bases between them. The CDR3 sequence: CASSFKGANTGELFF. The CDR3 region has the DNA TGTGCCAGCAGCTTTAAGGGAGCGAACACCGGGGAGCTGTTTTTT.